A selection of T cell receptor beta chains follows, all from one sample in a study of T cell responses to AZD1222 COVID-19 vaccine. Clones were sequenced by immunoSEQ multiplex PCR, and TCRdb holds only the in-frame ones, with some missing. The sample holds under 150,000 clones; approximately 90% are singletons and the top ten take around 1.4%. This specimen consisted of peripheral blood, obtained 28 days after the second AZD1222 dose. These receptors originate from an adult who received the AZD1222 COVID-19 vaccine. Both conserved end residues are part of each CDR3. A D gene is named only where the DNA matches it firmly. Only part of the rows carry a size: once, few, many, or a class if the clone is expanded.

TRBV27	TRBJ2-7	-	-	TGTGCCAGCAGCGGCCGGGACACCCCGGGGGAGCAGTACTTC	CASSGRDTPGEQYF
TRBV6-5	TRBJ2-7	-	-	TGTGCCAGCAGTAACGGCCGGGGTCTCCCCTACGAGCAGTACTTC	CASSNGRGLPYEQYF
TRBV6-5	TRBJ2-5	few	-	TGTGCCAGCAGAACTGCGGAGACCCAGTACTTC	CASRTAETQYF
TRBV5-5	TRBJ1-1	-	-	TGTGCCAGCAGCCGCGGACAGCCCTCGAACACTGAAGCTTTCTTT	CASSRGQPSNTEAFF
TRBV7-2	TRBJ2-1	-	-	TGTGCCAGCAGCTCATTCGGATCCTACAATGAGCAGTTCTTC	CASSSFGSYNEQFF
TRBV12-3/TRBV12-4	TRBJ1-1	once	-	TGTGCCAGCAGTTCGAACACTGAAGCTTTCTTT	CASSSNTEAFF
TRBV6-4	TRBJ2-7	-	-	TGTGCCAGCGCCCCAGATCCAACCTCCTACGAGCAGTACTTC	CASAPDPTSYEQYF
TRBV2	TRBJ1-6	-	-	TGTGCCAGCACGTTCGCACCCGACATTCCTCTCCACTTT	CASTFAPDIPLHF
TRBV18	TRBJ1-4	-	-	TGTGCCAGCTCACCAGGGAGACCTAATGAAAAACTGTTTTTT	CASSPGRPNEKLFF
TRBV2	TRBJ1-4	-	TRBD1	TGTGCCAGCATGAGAGGGGGGACAGATACTAATGAAAAACTGTTTTTT	CASMRGGTDTNEKLFF
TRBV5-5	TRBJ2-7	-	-	TGTGCCAGCGGGAGCGAGCAGTACTTC	CASGSEQYF
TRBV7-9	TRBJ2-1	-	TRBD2	TGTGCCAGCAGCCGGACTAGGGAGCAGTTCTTC	CASSRTREQFF
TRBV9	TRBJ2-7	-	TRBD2	TGTGCCAGCAGCGTAGATGTGGGACTAGAGTTTTCCGAGCAGTACTTC	CASSVDVGLEFSEQYF
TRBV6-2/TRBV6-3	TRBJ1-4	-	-	TGTGCCAGCAGTTTCCCCTCTTCGTCTGCAACTAATGAAAAACTGTTTTTT	CASSFPSSSATNEKLFF
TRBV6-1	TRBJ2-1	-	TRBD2	TGTGCCAGCAGTGAACTAGCGGGAGGCGAGGGCAATGAGCAGTTCTTC	CASSELAGGEGNEQFF
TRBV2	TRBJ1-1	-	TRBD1	TGTGCCAGCAGTTTTACAGGGGCGGACACTGAAGCTTTCTTT	CASSFTGADTEAFF
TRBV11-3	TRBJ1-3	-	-	TGTGCCAGCAGCTTAACCGGTCAGGTACCGGTCCCTGAGGGAAACACCATATATTTT	CASSLTGQVPVPEGNTIYF
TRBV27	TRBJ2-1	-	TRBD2	TGTGCCAGCAGTTTCGGACTAGCGGGATACAATGAGCAGTTCTTC	CASSFGLAGYNEQFF
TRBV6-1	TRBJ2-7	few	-	TGTGCCAGCAGTGAGATAGCGGTCAACGAGCAGTACTTC	CASSEIAVNEQYF